A single sample gave rise to the 32 T cell receptor beta chains below, sequenced in a study of T cell responses to AZD1222 COVID-19 vaccine. Assay used: immunoSEQ multiplex PCR; TCRdb lists only in-frame clones, some missing. In the table there are about 110,000 clones, 75% to 90% of which are singletons. The material sequenced was peripheral blood, taken on day 0 of AZD1222 vaccination. These receptors originate from an adult in good health.

V gene TRBV3-1 (or the pseudogene TRBV3-2) combines with J gene TRBJ2-1; TRBD2 matches at 10 bases. Losses at the gene ends were 1 base for V and 6 bases for J; bases not matched to a gene: 9. The CDR3 consists of 17 residues. Germline-derived CDR1 and CDR2 are LGHDT and YNNKEL (reference sequence). The CDR3 DNA is TGTGCCAGCAGCCAAGTGGGTGCTAGCGGGAGCCGCAATGAGCAGTTCTTC. This encodes CASSQVGASGSRNEQFF.

The CDR3 region has the DNA TGTGCCAGCTCACTTCTTACCTCTAGCGGGGGGAACAATGAGCAGTTCTTC. As protein: CASSLLTSSGGNNEQFF. The V and J genes are TRBV18 and TRBJ2-1; 11 bases match TRBD2. The CDR3 has 17 residues. Germline CDR1 and CDR2: KGHSH and LQKENI. V was clipped by 4 bases and J by 5 bases; unmatched bases: 10.

The CDR3 sequence: CASSQSTSGYNEQFF. CDR3 DNA sequence: TGTGCCAGCAGCCAATCCACTAGCGGGTACAATGAGCAGTTCTTC. The chain combines TRBV3-1 (or the pseudogene TRBV3-2) with TRBJ2-1; 9 bases are shared with TRBD2. The CDR3 has 15 residues. Germline CDR1 is LGHDT and CDR2 is YNNKEL (reference sequence). V was pared by 2 bases and J by 4 bases, with 3 bases of the junction left unmatched.

J is TRBJ2-3 and V is TRBV15, with 11 bases aligning to TRBD2. The CDR3 loop spans 15 amino acids. J was trimmed by 2 bases and V by 6 bases; bases with no gene match: 4. In germline, CDR1 is LNHNV, CDR2 YYDKDF (reference sequence). CDR3 protein: CATSIAGGYTDTQYF. The CDR3 bases are TGTGCCACCAGTATAGCGGGGGGGTACACAGATACGCAGTATTTT.

The chain employs TRBV28 and TRBJ2-5, with a tentative D call TRBD1 (6 bases). This CDR3 has 15 residues. V lost 4 bases and J 5 bases, leaving 17 bases between the germline ends. CDR1 is MDHEN, CDR2 SYDVKM, per germline. The CDR3 protein is CASSSPGALGETQYF. CDR3 sequence (DNA): TGTGCCAGCAGTTCCCCAGGGGCTCTTGGCGAGACCCAGTACTTC.

The chain has TRBV7-2 and TRBJ1-2; 8 bases agree with TRBD1. The CDR3 contains 15 residues. Germline loops: CDR1 SGHTA, CDR2 FQGNSA. V trimming: 1 base; J trimming: 5 bases; junction bases outside the gene matches: 6. CDR3 in DNA: TGTGCCAGCAGCTTAGGTCCAGGGGGCGGTTATGGCTACACCTTC. Amino acid sequence: CASSLGPGGGYGYTF.

The CDR3 here is CATSDSDRAYEQYF. The DNA of the CDR3 is TGTGCCACCAGTGATTCCGACAGGGCTTACGAGCAGTACTTC. This rearrangement joins TRBV24-1 to TRBJ2-7, with 7 bases aligning to TRBD1. The V and J ends lost 2 bases and 4 bases, in that order; junction bases with no gene match: 4. This CDR3 is 14 amino acids long. Germline V gene sequence: CDR1 KGHDR, CDR2 SFDVKD.

The rearrangement joins TRBV10-1 to TRBJ2-5; 12 bases align to TRBD2. The germline V gene has CDR1 WNHNN and CDR2 SYGVQD (reference sequence). The CDR3 runs to 17 residues. V dropped 1 base and J dropped 2; count of bases not matched to a gene: 5. The CDR3 sequence: CASSEFGLAGPQETQYF. The CDR3 region has the DNA TGCGCCAGCAGTGAGTTCGGACTAGCGGGACCACAAGAGACCCAGTACTTC.

This sequence joins TRBV9 and TRBJ2-5; D unclear. This CDR3 is 13 amino acids long. V was pared by 0 bases and J by 1 base, with 4 bases between. Germline V gives CDR1 SGDLS, CDR2 YYNGEE. The CDR3 loop is CASSVGPQETQYF. For the CDR3, the DNA is TGTGCCAGCAGCGTAGGCCCCCAAGAGACCCAGTACTTC. The whole variable domain, filled in from reference TRBV9 and TRBJ2-5, reads DSGVTQTPKHLITATGQRVTLRCSPRSGDLSVYWYQQSLDQGLQFLIQYYNGEERAKGNILERFSAQQFPDLHSELNLSSLELGDSALYFCASSVGPQETQYFGPGTRLLVL.

This clone has only a few counts. This chain uses TRBV7-2 with TRBJ1-6; D possibly corresponds to TRBD1 (6 bases). V gave up 6 bases and J gave up 6 bases, with 12 bases separating them. The CDR3 extends over 14 amino acids. CDR1 and CDR2 from the germline V gene are SGHTA and FQGNSA. CDR3 sequence reads: CASRGGGGNSPLHF. CDR3 sequence (DNA): TGTGCCAGCAGGGGGGGAGGGGGTAATTCACCCCTCCACTTT.

The V call is TRBV4-2, the J call TRBJ2-1; TRBD2 matches at 8 bases. The CDR3 consists of 15 residues. Germline assignment: CDR1 LGHNA and CDR2 YNFKEQ. V was clipped by 4 bases and J by 7 bases; unmatched bases: 9. CDR3 coding DNA: TGTGCCAGCAGCCGTCAAGCGGGGGAGGCAAATGAGCAGTTCTTC. This gives the protein CASSRQAGEANEQFF.

This rearrangement joins TRBV7-2 to TRBJ1-2; maybe TRBD1 (5 bases). Germline assignment: CDR1 SGHTA and CDR2 FQGNSA. V was pared by 5 bases and J by 7 bases, with 20 bases between. The CDR3 extends over 15 amino acids. In nucleotides, the CDR3 is TGTGCCAGCAGCCCGTTACCCGGGACGGGTGTTGGCTACACCTTC. Residues: CASSPLPGTGVGYTF.

The chain employs TRBV4-3 and TRBJ2-6; TRBD1 agrees at 11 bases. CDR3 length equals 22 residues. CDR1 is LGHNA and CDR2 is YSLEER in the germline V gene. V lost 1 base, J lost 0 bases, and 14 bases stayed unmatched. The CDR3 protein is CASSQGPGQGAREVSGANVLTF. CDR3 bases: TGCGCCAGCAGCCAAGGTCCAGGACAGGGGGCTAGAGAGGTCTCTGGGGCCAACGTCCTGACTTTC.

The CDR3 region is CASHGQQNSPLHF. The CDR3 DNA reads TGTGCCAGCCACGGACAGCAAAATTCACCCCTCCACTTT. The chain joins TRBV2 to TRBJ1-6, with a weak D call TRBD1 (6 bases). This CDR3 contains 13 residues. V lost 8 bases and J 7 bases, leaving 12 bases between the germline ends. The V gene's germline CDR1 is SNHLY and CDR2 FYNNEI. Combining the CDR3 with reference TRBV2 and TRBJ1-6 gives the whole variable domain EPEVTQTPSHQVTQMGQEVILRCVPISNHLYFYWYRQILGQKVEFLVSFYNNEISEKSEIFDDQFSVERPDGSNFTLKIRSTKLEDSAMYFCASHGQQNSPLHFGNGTRLTVT.

The V gene is TRBV5-4, the J gene TRBJ2-2, with 9 bases fitting TRBD2. Germline CDR1 and CDR2: SGHNT and YYREEE (reference sequence). With V trimmed by 4 bases and J by 5 bases, 18 bases remained unmatched. The CDR3 is made up of 19 amino acids. The CDR3 here is CASSPRGGLRTRGTGELFF. In DNA form, the CDR3 reads TGTGCCAGCAGCCCGCGGGGGGGGCTAAGAACGAGAGGGACCGGGGAGCTGTTTTTT.

The rearrangement uses TRBV6-2 or TRBV6-3 and TRBJ2-1; 14 bases are a match to TRBD2. Germline V gene data show CDR1 as MNHEY and CDR2 as SVGEGT. Trimming took 5 bases from V and 7 from J; bases not matched to a gene: 7. The CDR3 is 16 amino acids. CDR3 residues: CASSRLAGGPWNEQFF. DNA for the CDR3: TGTGCCAGCAGTCGACTAGCGGGAGGGCCTTGGAATGAGCAGTTCTTC.

V gene TRBV6-5 combines with J gene TRBJ1-1; weak D call: TRBD1 (6 bases). CDR1 is MNHEY and CDR2 is SVGAGI in the germline V gene. The CDR3 runs to 12 residues. Trimming took 9 bases from V and 1 from J, leaving 9 bases between them. The CDR3 nucleotides read TGTGCCAGAGAGGACAGGAACACTGAAGCTTTCTTT. This gives the protein CAREDRNTEAFF.

The J gene is TRBJ2-5, the V gene TRBV18, with 9 bases matching TRBD1. V lost 2 bases and J lost 2; bases outside the gene matches: 6. This CDR3 is built from 16 residues. CDR1 is KGHSH, CDR2 LQKENI, per germline. The CDR3 here is CASSPFQGQGQETQYF. Written as DNA, the CDR3 is TGTGCCAGCTCACCATTTCAGGGACAGGGACAAGAGACCCAGTACTTC. Supplemented by reference TRBV18 and TRBJ2-5, the full variable domain reads NAGVMQNPRHLVRRRGQEARLRCSPMKGHSHVYWYRQLPEEGLKFMVYLQKENIIDESGMPKERFSAEFPKEGPSILRIQQVVRGDSAAYFCASSPFQGQGQETQYFGPGTRLLVL.

The V call is TRBV7-8, the J call TRBJ1-1; no reliable D call. V lost 1 base to trimming and J lost 5 bases, with 8 bases between them. The CDR3 runs to 13 residues. CDR1 is SGHVS, CDR2 FQNEAQ, per germline. CDR3 residues: CASSLGTSTEAFF. The CDR3 DNA sequence: TGTGCCAGCAGCTTAGGGACTAGTACTGAAGCTTTCTTT.

J is TRBJ2-2 and V is TRBV27, with a possible D match to TRBD2 (5 bases). The CDR3 extends over 15 amino acids. Germline V gene sequence: CDR1 MNHEY, CDR2 SMNVEV (reference sequence). With 3 bases removed from V and 1 base from J, the gap between germline ends came to 9 bases. Here the CDR3 reads CASSFLARNTGELFF. DNA for the CDR3: TGTGCCAGCAGTTTCTTAGCGCGGAACACCGGGGAGCTGTTTTTT.

The chain links TRBV9 to TRBJ1-6, with D possibly matching TRBD1 (5 bases). CDR3 length: 17 residues. V lost 0 bases, J lost 2 bases, and 12 bases lay in between. CDR1 SGDLS and CDR2 YYNGEE come from the germline V gene. The CDR3 sequence is CASSVGDGTAYNSPLHF. DNA of the CDR3: TGTGCCAGCAGCGTAGGGGATGGGACCGCCTATAATTCACCCCTCCACTTT.

This sequence joins TRBV18 and TRBJ1-5; TRBD1 matches 8 bases. CDR3 length equals 17 residues. Germline V CDR1 and CDR2: KGHSH, LQKENI. With V trimmed by 1 base and J by 4 bases, 9 bases remained unmatched. The CDR3, as DNA: TGTGCCAGCTCACCACACAGAGAACAGGGGGGGAATCAGCCCCAGCATTTT. This translates into CASSPHREQGGNQPQHF. The whole variable domain, filled in from reference TRBV18 and TRBJ1-5, reads NAGVMQNPRHLVRRRGQEARLRCSPMKGHSHVYWYRQLPEEGLKFMVYLQKENIIDESGMPKERFSAEFPKEGPSILRIQQVVRGDSAAYFCASSPHREQGGNQPQHFGDGTRLSIL.

This sequence joins TRBV24-1 and TRBJ2-1; 7 nucleotides line up with TRBD1. This CDR3 is built from 15 residues. Trimming cost V 0 bases and J 2 bases; bases outside gene matches: 0. Germline lookup yields CDR1 KGHDR and CDR2 SFDVKD. In nucleotides, the CDR3 is TGTGCCACCAGTGATTTGGGGACAGCCTACAATGAGCAGTTCTTC. As protein: CATSDLGTAYNEQFF.

The chain is built from TRBV28 and TRBJ1-5; D possibly corresponds to TRBD1 (6 bases). V was clipped by 5 bases and J by 7 bases, with 15 bases between them. CDR3 size: 14 residues. From germline, CDR1 is MDHEN and CDR2 SYDVKM. CDR3 residues: CASSAPGAVQPQHF. The CDR3 coding sequence is TGTGCCAGCAGTGCCCCGGGGGCGGTACAGCCCCAGCATTTT.

This chain links TRBV2 with TRBJ2-5; tentatively, D is TRBD1 (5 bases). The CDR3 loop spans 15 amino acids. Germline loops: CDR1 SNHLY, CDR2 FYNNEI. V lost 5 bases and J lost 2, with 15 bases in between. The CDR3 DNA is TGTGCCAGCAGTTGGGGTCCACAGGCTCAAGAGACCCAGTACTTC. It yields the protein CASSWGPQAQETQYF.

This clone was picked up one time. The V gene is TRBV11-2, the J gene TRBJ1-6; the match to TRBD1 covers 7 bases. The CDR3 has 15 amino acids. V dropped 1 base and J dropped 7; count of bases not matched to a gene: 4. Germline lookup yields CDR1 SGHAT and CDR2 FQNNGV. The DNA for the CDR3 is TGTGCCAGCAGCTTAGCCGGGACAGAAAATTCACCCCTCCACTTT. It is translated as CASSLAGTENSPLHF.

Only a few counts were recorded for this clone. V gene TRBV29-1 combines with J gene TRBJ2-3, with 7 bases aligning to TRBD1. From germline, CDR1 is SQVTM and CDR2 ANQGSEA. Unmatched junction bases numbered 6, after V lost 5 bases and J lost 1 base. CDR3 length: 14 amino acids. The CDR3 loop reads CSVRTGRGTDTQYF. DNA for the CDR3: TGCAGCGTTAGGACAGGCAGGGGCACAGATACGCAGTATTTT.

This clone was seen more than once but under ten times. The chain has TRBV5-5 and TRBJ1-1; possible D gene TRBD1, 5 bases. Germline V gene lookup returns CDR1 SGHKS and CDR2 YYEKEE (reference sequence). The CDR3 loop spans 11 amino acids. V lost 6 bases and J 5 bases, leaving 8 bases between the germline ends. The CDR3 DNA follows: TGTGCCAGCACCGGGGGGACTGAAGCTTTCTTT. Encoded protein: CASTGGTEAFF.

The chain recombines TRBV2 with TRBJ2-6; unclear D gene. This CDR3 is built from 11 residues. With 4 bases removed from V and 9 bases from J, the gap between germline ends came to 4 bases. Per germline, CDR1 SNHLY and CDR2 FYNNEI. The CDR3 nucleotides are TGTGCCAGCAGTGGTCACAACGTCCTGACTTTC. Translated, it gives CASSGHNVLTF.

This clone was observed once. The rearrangement uses TRBV7-9 and TRBJ1-4; no clear D. From germline, CDR1 is SEHNR and CDR2 FQNEAQ (reference sequence). Trimming removed 4 bases at V and 0 bases at J, with 15 bases between. The CDR3 contains 17 residues. This CDR3 is CASSSRTDVATNEKLFF. The CDR3 DNA follows: TGTGCCAGCAGCTCCAGGACGGATGTTGCAACTAATGAAAAACTGTTTTTT.

The genes are TRBV30 and TRBJ1-1; no clear D gene. The CDR3 covers 13 residues. The V and J ends lost 2 bases and 3 bases respectively, with 10 bases between them. Looked up from germline, CDR1 is GTSNPN and CDR2 is SVGIG (reference sequence). The CDR3 sequence is CAWSLQRHTEAFF. CDR3 nucleotide sequence: TGTGCCTGGAGTTTACAAAGGCACACTGAAGCTTTCTTT.

This chain uses TRBV4-1 with TRBJ2-1, with a weak D call TRBD2 (5 bases). The CDR3 is 15 residues long. V was clipped by 3 bases and J by 5 bases, with 14 bases between them. Looked up from germline, CDR1 is MGHRA and CDR2 is YSYEKL. CDR3 sequence (DNA): TGCGCCAGCAGCCACCCCCTCGGGAAGAACAATGAGCAGTTCTTC. It encodes CASSHPLGKNNEQFF.